Below are 5 T cell receptor beta chains sequenced from a single sample in a study of cytomegalovirus exposure and HLA in healthy donors. It was with 60 Vbeta and 13 Jbeta primers that the PCR ran. Assay: immunoSEQ multiplex PCR; the TCRdb copy retains only in-frame clones and omits some. Recorded for this sample: about 41,000 clones. The sequenced sample was PBMCs. These receptors were obtained from a man between 25 and 39 years old in good health and CMV-seronegative.

The gene calls are TRBV14 and TRBJ1-2, with D unclear. The V and J ends lost 2 bases and 8 bases respectively, with 9 bases between them. From germline, CDR1 is SGHDN and CDR2 FVKESK. The CDR3 loop spans 12 amino acids. CDR3 region: CASSQRGYGYTF. As DNA, the CDR3 is TGTGCCAGCAGCCAACGAGGGTACGGCTACACCTTC.

The gene calls are TRBV6-5 and TRBJ1-3, with D perhaps matching TRBD1 (5 bases). Germline V gene sequence: CDR1 MNHEY, CDR2 SVGAGI. The CDR3 is 16 residues long. V lost 0 bases and J 0 bases, leaving 9 bases between the germline ends. CDR3 sequence: CASSYSQGSSGNTIYF. CDR3 coding DNA: TGTGCCAGCAGTTACTCGCAGGGTTCCTCTGGAAACACCATATATTTT.

J is TRBJ2-7 and V is TRBV27; possible D gene TRBD1, 6 bases. The V end lost 5 bases, the J end lost 2 bases, and 22 bases lay between the germline ends. The CDR3 runs to 17 residues. Germline V gene sequence: CDR1 MNHEY, CDR2 SMNVEV (reference sequence). The CDR3 region is CASSPHTLAGAPYEQYF. The CDR3 DNA is TGTGCCAGCAGTCCCCACACATTAGCAGGGGCCCCCTACGAGCAGTACTTC.

The rearrangement joins TRBV11-2 to TRBJ2-7, with 8 bases that match TRBD1. The CDR3 runs to 16 residues. Germline V gene lookup returns CDR1 SGHAT and CDR2 FQNNGV. The V gene end was trimmed by 5 bases and the J gene end by 6 bases; junction bases not matched to a gene: 15. CDR3 sequence reads: CASSLGSAGGASEQYF. CDR3 DNA sequence: TGTGCCAGCAGCCTTGGCTCGGCAGGGGGCGCTAGCGAGCAGTACTTC.

The chain recombines TRBV5-1 with TRBJ2-7; the match to TRBD2 covers 12 bases. CDR1 SGHRS and CDR2 YFSETQ come from the germline V gene. J lost 3 bases, V lost 0 bases, and 1 base had no gene match. This CDR3 contains 15 residues. CDR3 amino acids: CASSLALAGGYEQYF. The CDR3 DNA reads TGCGCCAGCAGCTTGGCACTAGCGGGAGGCTACGAGCAGTACTTC.